This TCR beta chain was profiled in a study of blood T cell repertoires in COVID-19 (dated by TCRdb to about 2020). In the study overall: Samples covering the acute and convalescent phases of COVID-19 were provided by collaborators in the United States, Italy and Spain. The material from the prospective study consisted of cDNA or gDNA derived from T cells, B-cell-depleted T cells, or PBMCs. Where HLA class I and class II types were available, the types were taken from metadata supplied by the sample provider, not from assay-based typing. The samples were drawn from two sources: the first 160 participants of the ongoing ImmuneRACE study, and 1,254 subjects contributed by 6 global collaborators. The repertoires were made available in a free public database intended to serve as a resource for research on the immune response to SARS-CoV-2. The sample metadata nearly always contained a de-identified subject ID, COVID-19 status, age in years and sex. Subjects who had been exposed to COVID-19, were actively infected with it, or had recovered from it provided the deeply sampled blood TCRbeta repertoires that made up the dataset. The investigation overall reported the following: The quantity of clinical and demographic metadata differed by source and by participant and was supplied without curation.

A word on this clone: Its antigen target is currently unknown. The input lacks base qualities; no much larger clone sits a single base away.

The immunoSEQ Assay, a bias-controlled multiplex PCR, was used to amplify TCRbeta CDR3 regions from genomic DNA. As for the original processing: Within the assay, amplification of reference gene primers was used to estimate how many nucleated cells each sample contained. To quantify the absolute abundance of each unique TCRbeta CDR3 rearrangement, sequence reads were collapsed and filtered. For each sample, productive Simpson clonality was calculated by taking the square root of Simpson's diversity index across productive rearrangements. Drawn from immuneACCESS, this table holds only the in-frame rearrangements with V and J called that TCRdb kept. Clones are partly lost; checked studies trace under half to an unresolved V gene and leave the rest unexplained. The DNA was the basis for D and trimming; V, J and clone size are from that table. The sample records under 75,000 clones, 70% to 90% of which are singletons. In total, the top ten clones hold 15% to 20% of the sample.

Whole blood was collected in K2EDTA tubes by collaborating institutions according to the institutions' own protocols. For TCRbeta analysis, collaborators shipped samples in one of three forms: frozen whole blood, isolated PBMCs, or DNA extracted from either of those sample types. Including cysteine and phenylalanine, the CDR3 has 17 amino acids. The read is trimmed to its CDR3 DNA, 51 bases read in frame from base 1. The germline V gene provides CDR1 LGHNA and CDR2 YSLEER. Here V drops 0 bases and J drops 4 bases, and the junction holds 5 bases not matched to any gene. The material sequenced was peripheral blood. The receptor's source is a woman older than 75 with active COVID-19. The rearranged chain carries TRBV4-3 and TRBJ2-6; 8 bases in the middle match TRBD1. CDR3 sequence: CASSQDWQGAGANVLTF. The sequence in DNA is TGCGCCAGCAGCCAAGATTGGCAGGGGGCCGGGGCCAACGTCCTGACTTTC.